The T cell receptor beta chain under discussion was sequenced for a study of tumor and adjacent non-tumor tissue in lung cancer. Turning to the study itself: Patients were aged about 30 to 80, roughly nine men and about 5 women, stage I to III. Study-wide results and limits: Significantly higher TCR diversity was found in tumor than normal lung. Tumor TCR diversity, when higher, was linked to shorter survival.

A modified ARM-PCR protocol with three rounds of nested PCR amplified TCRbeta. TCRdb ran MiXCR on the multiplex PCR reads and lists one entry per CDR3 protein. The data contain about 86,000 distinct CDR3 sequences, under 80% of them singletons. This CDR3 has 13 residues. The V gene's germline CDR1 is SGHTS and CDR2 YDEGEE. Trimming took off 3 bases at V and 8 bases at J, with 14 bases between the two ends. The template was RNA from unsorted bulk tissue. The normal lung tissue was taken more than 3 cm from the tumor edge. Concerning this clonotype itself: As yet, its antigen is unknown. This could be a read error, since a much larger clone is one nucleotide away.

The sample comprised distant non-tumor lung tissue. The genes are TRBV5-8 and TRBJ1-2; possible D gene TRBD1, 6 bases. This clonotype was sampled from a woman between 45 and 60 years old with non-small cell lung cancer. The CDR3 protein is CASSSHTGKGYTF. In DNA, the CDR3 is TGTGCCAGCAGCTCTCATACAGGGAAGGGCTACACCTTC.